A single sample gave rise to the 14 T cell receptor beta chains below, sequenced in a study of shared clonotypes between healthy human individuals. TCRdb's table, derived via immunoSEQ multiplex PCR, lists solely in-frame clones and lacks some. The sample lists some 1.5 million clones; 98% were seen once. Sequencing used naive CD4+ T cells sorted from blood. Documented subset: CD45RA+ positively selected. The receptors were gathered from a man in his thirties or forties in good health.

CDR3: CASRGQGAAYNEQFF. In DNA form, the CDR3 reads TGTGCCAGCAGAGGACAGGGGGCGGCCTACAATGAGCAGTTCTTC. The J gene is TRBJ2-1, the V gene TRBV6-1, with TRBD1 matching 11 bases. V gave up 6 bases and J gave up 2 bases; unmatched junction bases: 3. The CDR3 consists of 15 residues. The V gene's germline CDR1 is MNHNS and CDR2 SASEGT.

The genes are TRBV10-3 and TRBJ2-1, with 11 bases identical to TRBD2. The V and J ends lost 0 bases and 6 bases, in that order; junction bases with no gene match: 4. Germline CDR1 reads ENHRY; CDR2 reads SYGVKD. The CDR3 totals 16 residues. CDR3 bases: TGTGCCATCAGTGAGTCGCGTAGCGGGAGGGCCAATGAGCAGTTCTTC. Residues: CAISESRSGRANEQFF.

This clone has only one observation. The V gene is TRBV6-1, the J gene TRBJ2-2, with 13 nucleotides matching TRBD2. Germline V gene data show CDR1 as MNHNS and CDR2 as SASEGT. Trimming cost V 10 bases and J 5 bases; bases outside gene matches: 7. The length of the CDR3 is 15 residues. The CDR3 sequence: CATRTSGRVTGELFF. As DNA, the CDR3 is TGTGCCACACGGACTAGCGGGAGAGTGACCGGGGAGCTGTTTTTT.

CDR3 sequence reads: CAWSGLAKQFF. Written as DNA, the CDR3 is TGTGCCTGGAGTGGGCTAGCAAAGCAGTTCTTC. This chain links TRBV30 with TRBJ2-1, with D tentatively TRBD2 (5 bases). CDR3 length equals 11 residues. The V end was cut by 1 base, the J end by 11 bases, with 9 bases between. The V gene's germline CDR1 is GTSNPN and CDR2 SVGIG (reference sequence).

The V and J genes are TRBV7-2 and TRBJ2-1; D is undetermined. V was pared by 5 bases and J by 12 bases, with 17 bases between. Germline CDR1 reads SGHTA; CDR2 reads FQGNSA. The CDR3 loop spans 13 amino acids. Here the CDR3 DNA reads TGTGCCAGCAGCAAACCTGGCCGGCCGAGGCAGTTCTTC. Its translation: CASSKPGRPRQFF.

This chain joins TRBV7-9 and TRBJ2-4; TRBD1 agrees at 8 bases. The V and J ends lost 0 bases and 0 bases, in that order; junction bases with no gene match: 7. The length of the CDR3 is 18 residues. Per the germline V gene, CDR1 is SEHNR and CDR2 is FQNEAQ (reference sequence). CDR3 in amino acids: CASSLARQGSPAKNIQYF. CDR3 nucleotide sequence: TGTGCCAGCAGCTTAGCTAGACAGGGGTCACCAGCCAAAAACATTCAGTACTTC.

The chain uses TRBV27 and TRBJ1-2; no reliable D call. This CDR3 is built from 17 residues. Germline V CDR1 and CDR2: MNHEY, SMNVEV (reference sequence). Trimming removed 7 bases from V and 0 bases from J, with 21 bases in between. The CDR3 loop is CASISKWRVGANYGYTF. The CDR3 coding sequence is TGTGCCAGCATTTCAAAATGGAGGGTGGGAGCTAACTATGGCTACACCTTC.

CDR3 DNA: TGTGCCAGCAGCGTAGTTACAGGGTACACCGGGGAGCTGTTTTTT. Amino acid sequence: CASSVVTGYTGELFF. The rearrangement links TRBV9 to TRBJ2-2; perhaps TRBD1 as D (6 bases). Trimming removed 0 bases from V and 3 bases from J, with 9 bases in between. The CDR3 totals 15 residues. Germline values: CDR1 SGDLS, CDR2 YYNGEE.

This chain links TRBV6-5 with TRBJ2-2; a weak D match, TRBD1 (5 bases). V was pared by 4 bases and J by 6 bases, with 12 bases between. This CDR3 has 14 residues. CDR1 is MNHEY, CDR2 SVGAGI, per germline. The CDR3 region is CASSSALGAGELFF. For the CDR3, the DNA is TGTGCCAGCAGTTCCGCGTTAGGGGCCGGGGAGCTGTTTTTT.

This chain links TRBV7-8 with TRBJ2-7; TRBD2 matches 14 bases. V was pared by 4 bases and J by 0 bases, with 5 bases of the junction left unmatched. Germline V gene data show CDR1 as SGHVS and CDR2 as FQNEAQ. The CDR3 contains 17 residues. The CDR3 nucleotides are TGTGCCAGCAGCTGGGGACTAGCGGGAGTGAGCTCCTACGAGCAGTACTTC. It yields the protein CASSWGLAGVSSYEQYF. The variable domain in full, with the rest retrieved from reference TRBV7-8 and TRBJ2-7, is GAGVSQSPRYKVAKRGQDVALRCDPISGHVSLFWYQQALGQGPEFLTYFQNEAQLDKSGLPSDRFFAERPEGSVSTLKIQRTQQEDSAVYLCASSWGLAGVSSYEQYFGPGTRLTVT.

The genes are TRBV28 and TRBJ2-5, with D hard to call. V was cut by 2 bases and J by 1 base, with 8 bases left in between. Per germline, CDR1 MDHEN and CDR2 SYDVKM. The CDR3 length is 14 residues. This CDR3 is CASSLVQSQETQYF. The CDR3 DNA is TGTGCCAGCAGTTTAGTCCAGTCCCAAGAGACCCAGTACTTC.

This clone has just one count. The V and J genes are TRBV18 and TRBJ2-6, with 7 positions matching TRBD1. Germline V gene lookup returns CDR1 KGHSH and CDR2 LQKENI. With 3 bases clipped from V and 0 bases from J, the junction kept 2 bases outside the gene matches. CDR3 length: 16 amino acids. CDR3 residues: CASSPGTASGANVLTF. CDR3 sequence (DNA): TGTGCCAGCTCACCTGGGACAGCCTCTGGGGCCAACGTCCTGACTTTC.

This chain links TRBV5-5 with TRBJ2-7, with D unresolved. V was pared by 4 bases and J by 3 bases, with 14 bases between. This CDR3 spans 14 amino acids. Looked up from germline, CDR1 is SGHKS and CDR2 is YYEKEE (reference sequence). The CDR3 DNA is TGTGCCAGCAGCCCCCTGACTTGGGGCTACGAGCAGTACTTC. Protein: CASSPLTWGYEQYF.

The chain's CDR3 is CASSLNESGKTGEQYF. The CDR3 coding sequence is TGTGCCAGCAGCCTCAATGAAAGCGGGAAGACTGGCGAGCAGTACTTC. J is TRBJ2-7 and V is TRBV7-3, with 7 bases aligning to TRBD2. Germline loops: CDR1 SGHTA, CDR2 FQGTGA. The CDR3 covers 16 residues. The V gene end was trimmed by 5 bases and the J gene end by 6 bases; junction bases not matched to a gene: 16.